This TCR beta chain was found in a study of Graves' ophthalmopathy and Graves' hyperthyroidism. Study-level points and caveats: The 13-signature model separated ophthalmopathy from stable hyperthyroidism at almost 90% sensitivity and roughly 83% specificity.

CDR1 is MGHRA and CDR2 is YSYEKL in the germline V gene. Trimming cost V 0 bases and J 1 base, with 12 bases left between them. CDR3 size: 16 residues. This clonotype was seen many times. Its target is not known. The authors amplified TCR beta CDR3 regions from RNA transcripts. In the first round, RT-PCR was carried out with HTBI primers, and a multiplex PCR formed the second round. TCRdb independently ran MiXCR on the multiplex PCR reads; one entry per CDR3 protein. The sample has some 160,000 distinct CDR3 sequences; roughly two fifths are singletons. What was sequenced was peripheral blood. The receptor was derived from a man in his thirties or forties with Graves' ophthalmopathy. This chain joins TRBV4-1 and TRBJ1-1; D is unresolved. CDR3 sequence: CASSQDYPGKNTEAFF. Written as DNA, the CDR3 is TGCGCCAGCAGCCAAGATTATCCAGGAAAGAACACTGAAGCTTTCTTT.